The rows below give T cell receptor beta chains drawn from one sample of a study of blood T cell repertoires in COVID-19. Using immunoSEQ multiplex PCR, the repertoire was profiled, and TCRdb retains in-frame clones only, with some absent. The sample has 100,000 to 150,000 clones, over 60% seen once. The specimen sequenced was peripheral blood. The receptors here all came from a man aged 40-49 years with active or convalescent COVID-19. The CDR3 runs from the conserved cysteine through the conserved F or W. A D gene is named only where the DNA matches it firmly. The size of a clone is reported for some rows only, either as once, few or many, or as a class for expanded clones.

clone_size: once; d_call: TRBD1; v_call: TRBV7-6; j_call: TRBJ2-6; cdr3_aa: CASSQWGTGSSGANVLTF; cdr3_nt: TGTGCCAGCAGCCAATGGGGGACAGGGAGCTCTGGGGCCAACGTCCTGACTTTC
clone_size: -; d_call: -; v_call: TRBV25-1; j_call: TRBJ2-2; cdr3_aa: CASSDGRFTGELFF; cdr3_nt: TGTGCCAGCAGTGATGGGAGATTCACCGGGGAGCTGTTTTTT
clone_size: -; d_call: -; v_call: TRBV3-1/TRBV3-2; j_call: TRBJ1-2; cdr3_aa: CASSQESRVNGYTF; cdr3_nt: TGTGCCAGCAGCCAAGAGTCCAGGGTTAATGGCTACACCTTC
clone_size: -; d_call: TRBD1; v_call: TRBV18; j_call: TRBJ2-6; cdr3_aa: CASSLTGTGASGANVLTF; cdr3_nt: TGTGCCAGCTCACTGACCGGGACAGGGGCATCCGGGGCCAACGTCCTGACTTTC
clone_size: -; d_call: -; v_call: TRBV28; j_call: TRBJ1-1; cdr3_aa: CASSQGGGTEAFF; cdr3_nt: TGTGCCAGCAGTCAGGGAGGGGGCACTGAAGCTTTCTTT
clone_size: -; d_call: -; v_call: TRBV7-3; j_call: TRBJ2-3; cdr3_aa: CASSLGVSGTDTQYF; cdr3_nt: TGTGCCAGCAGCTTAGGAGTTAGCGGCACAGATACGCAGTATTTT
clone_size: -; d_call: -; v_call: TRBV7-2; j_call: TRBJ1-4; cdr3_aa: CASSLRGNNEKLFF; cdr3_nt: TGTGCCAGCAGCTTAAGGGGAAATAATGAAAAACTGTTTTTT
clone_size: -; d_call: TRBD1; v_call: TRBV6-2/TRBV6-3; j_call: TRBJ2-5; cdr3_aa: CASSPGQGAFETQYF; cdr3_nt: TGTGCCAGCAGCCCGGGACAGGGGGCTTTCGAGACCCAGTACTTC
clone_size: -; d_call: TRBD1; v_call: TRBV6-5; j_call: TRBJ2-1; cdr3_aa: CASADRGSYNEQFF; cdr3_nt: TGTGCCAGCGCGGACAGGGGGTCCTACAATGAGCAGTTCTTC
clone_size: once; d_call: -; v_call: TRBV7-3; j_call: TRBJ2-1; cdr3_aa: CASSLQTGSYNEQFF; cdr3_nt: TGTGCCAGCAGCTTACAGACGGGCTCCTACAATGAGCAGTTCTTC
clone_size: -; d_call: -; v_call: TRBV13; j_call: TRBJ2-2; cdr3_aa: CASSLERNTGELFF; cdr3_nt: TGTGCCAGCAGTTTGGAGAGGAACACCGGGGAGCTGTTTTTT
clone_size: few; d_call: TRBD1; v_call: TRBV6-4; j_call: TRBJ2-3; cdr3_aa: CASSPRDSRGPDTQYF; cdr3_nt: TGTGCCAGCAGCCCAAGGGACTCCAGGGGGCCAGATACGCAGTATTTT
clone_size: -; d_call: TRBD2; v_call: TRBV11-2; j_call: TRBJ2-7; cdr3_aa: CASSFSGGAGEQYF; cdr3_nt: TGTGCCAGCAGCTTTAGCGGGGGGGCCGGGGAGCAGTACTTC
clone_size: -; d_call: -; v_call: TRBV9; j_call: TRBJ1-1; cdr3_aa: CASSYQDGTEAFF; cdr3_nt: TGTGCCAGCAGCTACCAGGATGGGACTGAAGCTTTCTTT
clone_size: few; d_call: -; v_call: TRBV27; j_call: TRBJ1-6; cdr3_aa: CASSLSRDSPLHF; cdr3_nt: TGTGCCAGCAGTTTATCGAGGGATTCACCCCTCCACTTT
clone_size: -; d_call: -; v_call: TRBV6-5; j_call: TRBJ2-1; cdr3_aa: CASTRGSEQFF; cdr3_nt: TGTGCCAGCACCCGTGGGAGTGAGCAGTTCTTC
clone_size: -; d_call: TRBD2; v_call: TRBV4-2; j_call: TRBJ2-5; cdr3_aa: CASSQAAGTREETQYF; cdr3_nt: TGTGCCAGCAGCCAGGCCGCCGGGACTAGGGAAGAGACCCAGTACTTC
clone_size: -; d_call: -; v_call: TRBV5-1; j_call: TRBJ2-1; cdr3_aa: CASSLGQTPNEQFF; cdr3_nt: TGCGCCAGCAGCTTGGGACAGACCCCGAATGAGCAGTTCTTC
clone_size: few; d_call: -; v_call: TRBV5-5; j_call: TRBJ2-5; cdr3_aa: CASSLRVRGQETQYF; cdr3_nt: TGTGCCAGCAGCTTGCGGGTCCGGGGACAAGAGACCCAGTACTTC
clone_size: few; d_call: TRBD1; v_call: TRBV11-2; j_call: TRBJ1-1; cdr3_aa: CASSPAGGFGTEAFF; cdr3_nt: TGTGCCAGCAGCCCGGCAGGGGGCTTCGGGACTGAAGCTTTCTTT
clone_size: few; d_call: TRBD1; v_call: TRBV13; j_call: TRBJ1-5; cdr3_aa: CASPTSHRGSNQPQHF; cdr3_nt: TGTGCCAGTCCTACCTCACACAGGGGCAGCAATCAGCCCCAGCATTTT
clone_size: -; d_call: TRBD1; v_call: TRBV5-6; j_call: TRBJ2-5; cdr3_aa: CASSYQGSGGKETQYF; cdr3_nt: TGTGCCAGCAGCTACCAGGGGTCAGGGGGAAAAGAGACCCAGTACTTC
clone_size: -; d_call: -; v_call: TRBV2; j_call: TRBJ2-1; cdr3_aa: CASRTTTLSNEQFF; cdr3_nt: TGTGCCAGCAGAACAACTACTCTCAGCAATGAGCAGTTCTTC
clone_size: -; d_call: TRBD1; v_call: TRBV7-2; j_call: TRBJ2-2; cdr3_aa: CASSSTGGESGELFF; cdr3_nt: TGTGCCAGCAGCTCGACAGGGGGCGAAAGCGGGGAGCTGTTTTTT
clone_size: -; d_call: TRBD1; v_call: TRBV19; j_call: TRBJ1-3; cdr3_aa: CASSIPGQGKLNTIYF; cdr3_nt: TGTGCCAGTAGTATCCCGGGACAGGGAAAGTTGAACACCATATATTTT
clone_size: -; d_call: -; v_call: TRBV12-3/TRBV12-4; j_call: TRBJ1-2; cdr3_aa: CASSLERAGGYTF; cdr3_nt: TGTGCCAGCAGCCTTGAGAGGGCGGGAGGCTACACCTTC
clone_size: -; d_call: TRBD1; v_call: TRBV27; j_call: TRBJ2-2; cdr3_aa: CASSFTYRGPNTGELFF; cdr3_nt: TGTGCCAGCAGTTTCACTTACAGGGGGCCGAACACCGGGGAGCTGTTTTTT
clone_size: -; d_call: TRBD2; v_call: TRBV11-2; j_call: TRBJ2-1; cdr3_aa: CASSISGSANEQFF; cdr3_nt: TGTGCCAGCAGCATTAGCGGGAGCGCCAATGAGCAGTTCTTC
clone_size: -; d_call: TRBD1; v_call: TRBV5-1; j_call: TRBJ1-2; cdr3_aa: CASSLEGTGAYGYTF; cdr3_nt: TGCGCCAGCAGCTTGGAAGGGACAGGGGCCTATGGCTACACCTTC
clone_size: -; d_call: TRBD1; v_call: TRBV7-9; j_call: TRBJ1-4; cdr3_aa: CASSVGQGMNEKLFF; cdr3_nt: TGTGCCAGCAGCGTCGGACAGGGGATGAATGAAAAACTGTTTTTT